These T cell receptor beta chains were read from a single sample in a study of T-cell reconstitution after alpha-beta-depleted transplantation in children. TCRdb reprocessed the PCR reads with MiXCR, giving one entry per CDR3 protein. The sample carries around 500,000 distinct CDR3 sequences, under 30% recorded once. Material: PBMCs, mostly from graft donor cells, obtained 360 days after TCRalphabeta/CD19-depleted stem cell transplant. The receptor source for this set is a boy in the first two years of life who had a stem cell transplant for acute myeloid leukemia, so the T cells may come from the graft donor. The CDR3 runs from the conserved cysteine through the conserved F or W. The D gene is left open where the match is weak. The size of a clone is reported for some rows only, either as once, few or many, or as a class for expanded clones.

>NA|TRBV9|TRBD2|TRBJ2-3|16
CASSVEGLAGSDTQYF
TGTGCCAGCAGCGTAGAGGGACTAGCGGGGTCGGATACGCAGTATTTT
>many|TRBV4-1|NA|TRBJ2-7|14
CASSQDQESYEQYF
TGCGCCAGCAGCCAAGACCAGGAATCCTACGAGCAGTACTTC
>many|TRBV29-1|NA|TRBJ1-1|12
CSVEYRVTEAFF
TGCAGCGTTGAGTACAGGGTTACTGAAGCTTTCTTT
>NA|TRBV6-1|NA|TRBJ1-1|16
CASSDLGAGMNTEAFF
TGTGCCAGCAGTGATTTGGGGGCTGGAATGAACACTGAAGCTTTCTTT
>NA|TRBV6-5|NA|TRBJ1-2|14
CASRGRGTNYGYTF
TGTGCCAGCAGGGGGCGGGGAACCAACTATGGCTACACCTTC
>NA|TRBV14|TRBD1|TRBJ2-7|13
CASSDRETYEQYF
TGTGCCAGCAGCGACAGGGAAACCTACGAGCAGTACTTC
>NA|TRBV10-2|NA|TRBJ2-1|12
CASSVKGDEQFF
TGCGCCAGCAGTGTGAAGGGAGATGAGCAGTTCTTC
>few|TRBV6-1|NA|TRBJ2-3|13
CASRRASTDTQYF
TGTGCCAGCAGGAGAGCTAGCACAGATACGCAGTATTTT
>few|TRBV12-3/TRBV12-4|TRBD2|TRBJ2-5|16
CASSSSAGELQETQYF
TGTGCCAGCAGCTCCTCAGCGGGAGAATTACAAGAGACCCAGTACTTC
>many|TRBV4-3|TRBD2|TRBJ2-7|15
CASSRELAEDYEQYF
TGCGCCAGCAGCCGGGAACTAGCGGAAGACTACGAGCAGTACTTC
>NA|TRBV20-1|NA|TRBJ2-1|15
CSARAPGLLYNEQFF
TGCAGTGCTAGAGCACCGGGACTTCTATACAATGAGCAGTTCTTC
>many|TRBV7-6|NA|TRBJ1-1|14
CASSKTGMNTEAFF
TGTGCCAGCAGCAAGACAGGTATGAACACTGAAGCTTTCTTT
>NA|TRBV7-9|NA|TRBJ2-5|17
CASSWGPGVGGQETQYF
TGTGCCAGCAGCTGGGGACCGGGAGTAGGGGGCCAAGAGACCCAGTACTTC
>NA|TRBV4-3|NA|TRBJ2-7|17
CASSQDHAGGASYEQYF
TGCGCCAGCAGCCAAGATCACGCAGGGGGGGCCTCCTACGAGCAGTACTTC
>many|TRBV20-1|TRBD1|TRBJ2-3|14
CSASRQGSTDTQYF
TGCAGTGCTTCCCGACAGGGTAGCACAGATACGCAGTATTTT
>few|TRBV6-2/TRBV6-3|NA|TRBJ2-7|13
CASSSPVLGEQYF
TGTGCCAGCAGTTCACCCGTCTTAGGAGAGCAGTACTTC
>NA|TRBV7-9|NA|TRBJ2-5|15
CASSLVVPTDDSPYF
TGTGCCAGCAGCTTAGTAGTCCCTACGGATGATTCTCCGTACTTC
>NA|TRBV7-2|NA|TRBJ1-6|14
CASSFWQGGSPLHF
TGTGCCAGCAGCTTTTGGCAGGGCGGTTCACCCCTCCACTTT
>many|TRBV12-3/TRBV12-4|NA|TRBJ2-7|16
CASSLGPPGQPYEQYF
TGTGCCAGCAGTTTGGGCCCCCCGGGACAACCCTACGAGCAGTACTTC
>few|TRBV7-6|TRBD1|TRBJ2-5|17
CASSLPITGGERETQYF
TGTGCCAGCAGCTTACCCATAACAGGGGGAGAAAGAGAGACCCAGTACTTC
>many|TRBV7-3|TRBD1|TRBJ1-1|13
CASSRRQGNEAFF
TGTGCCAGCAGCCGTCGACAGGGGAATGAAGCTTTCTTT
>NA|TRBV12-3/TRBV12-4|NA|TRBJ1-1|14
CASRTGSSGTEAFF
TGTGCCAGCCGCACCGGCAGTTCGGGCACTGAAGCTTTCTTT
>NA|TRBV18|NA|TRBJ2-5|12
CASSPDRETQYF
TGTGCCAGCTCACCTGACCGGGAGACCCAGTACTTC
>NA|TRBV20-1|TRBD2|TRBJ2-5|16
CSARDGEASGEETQYF
TGCAGTGCTAGAGATGGGGAGGCTAGCGGGGAAGAGACCCAGTACTTC
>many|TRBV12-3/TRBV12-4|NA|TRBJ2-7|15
CASRAEGIGSLEQYF
TGTGCCAGCAGGGCTGAGGGGATAGGTTCACTCGAGCAGTACTTC
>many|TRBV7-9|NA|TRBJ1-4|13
CASTPRGNEKLFF
TGTGCCAGCACCCCCCGGGGTAATGAAAAACTGTTTTTT
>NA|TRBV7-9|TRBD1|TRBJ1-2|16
CASSDPGQGSNYGYTF
TGTGCCAGCAGCGATCCCGGACAGGGATCCAACTATGGCTACACCTTC
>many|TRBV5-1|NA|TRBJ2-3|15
CASSLDRPYTDTQYF
TGCGCCAGCAGCTTAGACCGCCCTTATACAGATACGCAGTATTTT
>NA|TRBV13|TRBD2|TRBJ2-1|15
CASSSGLDLRNEQFF
TGTGCCAGCAGCTCGGGACTAGATCTTCGCAATGAGCAGTTCTTC
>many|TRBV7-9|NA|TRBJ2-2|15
CASSSYQRGTGELFF
TGTGCCAGCAGCTCCTACCAACGTGGTACCGGGGAGCTGTTTTTT
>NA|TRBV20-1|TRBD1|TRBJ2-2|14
CSTQRAGGVRELFF
TGCAGTACTCAAAGGGCAGGGGGTGTCAGGGAGCTGTTTTTT
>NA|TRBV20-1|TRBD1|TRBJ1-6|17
CSARDWTGGSYNSPLHF
TGCAGTGCTAGAGATTGGACAGGGGGCTCCTATAATTCACCCCTCCACTTT
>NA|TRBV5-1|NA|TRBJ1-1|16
CASSLSGATMNTEAFF
TGCGCCAGCAGCTTGTCAGGGGCCACCATGAACACTGAAGCTTTCTTT
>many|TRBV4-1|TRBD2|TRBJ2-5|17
CASSLAKGGGRAETQYF
TGCGCCAGCAGCCTCGCAAAAGGTGGGGGGAGGGCGGAGACCCAGTACTTC
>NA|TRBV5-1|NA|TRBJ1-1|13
CASSLWGKDEAFF
TGCGCCAGCAGCTTATGGGGGAAGGATGAAGCTTTCTTT
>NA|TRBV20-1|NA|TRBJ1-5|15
CSAIGAARVNQPQHF
TGCAGTGCTATCGGGGCCGCGAGGGTCAATCAGCCCCAGCATTTT
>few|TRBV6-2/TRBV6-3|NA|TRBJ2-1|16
CASSYSLSRPHNEQFF
TGTGCCAGCAGTTACTCGCTCTCTAGACCTCACAATGAGCAGTTCTTC
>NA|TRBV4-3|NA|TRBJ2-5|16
CASTHLVQGGQETQYF
TGCGCCAGCACCCATTTGGTACAGGGTGGACAAGAGACCCAGTACTTC
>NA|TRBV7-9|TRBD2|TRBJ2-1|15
CASSLGDYSYNEQFF
TGTGCCAGCAGCTTAGGGGACTACTCCTACAATGAGCAGTTCTTC
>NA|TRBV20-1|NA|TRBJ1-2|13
CSARPHRGYGYTF
TGCAGTGCTAGGCCCCACAGAGGTTATGGCTACACCTTC
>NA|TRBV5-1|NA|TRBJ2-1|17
CASSLAKLTDEGNEQFF
TGCGCCAGCAGCTTGGCCAAGCTGACGGACGAGGGGAATGAGCAGTTCTTC
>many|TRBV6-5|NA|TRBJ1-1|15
CASSYSELLNTEAFF
TGTGCCAGCAGTTACTCGGAACTGCTGAACACTGAAGCTTTCTTT
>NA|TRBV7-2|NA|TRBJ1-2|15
CASSASQAESYGYTF
TGTGCCAGCAGCGCGAGTCAGGCAGAGTCCTATGGCTACACCTTC
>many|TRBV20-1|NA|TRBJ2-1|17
CSARDFTGNRGFNEQFF
TGCAGTGCTAGAGATTTTACAGGGAATAGGGGGTTCAATGAGCAGTTCTTC